This T cell receptor beta chain was sequenced in a study of blood T cell repertoires in COVID-19. Study in general: Italy, Spain and the United States were the sources of the convalescent and acute COVID-19 samples.

Data came from immunoSEQ multiplex PCR; TCRdb stores just in-frame clones and leaves some out. The table includes roughly 200,000 clones, approximately 81% detected once. The germline CDR1 and CDR2 sequences are MNHEY and SVGEGT. This CDR3 is 12 amino acids long. V shed 4 bases and J shed 3 bases, with 7 bases lying between them. The chain is built from TRBV6-2 or TRBV6-3 and TRBJ2-7; D gene unclear. This TCR came from a human donor in a cohort sampled during active COVID-19. The sample taken for sequencing was peripheral blood. DNA of the CDR3: TGTGCCAGCAGTTCTTCAGGCTACGAGCAGTACGTC. Protein: CASSSSGYEQYV.